A selection of T cell receptor beta chains follows, all from one sample in a study of blood T cell repertoires in COVID-19. The data were produced by immunoSEQ multiplex PCR, yet TCRdb's version contains in-frame clones alone and is incomplete. The sample holds about 240,000 clones, more than 75% seen once. Sequencing was performed on PBMCs or T cells enriched from blood (not recorded which). These receptors all come from a woman in her thirties or forties with acute COVID-19. Each CDR3 is given with its conserved first and last residue. D genes are given only for firm matches. Clone size is given for some rows only: seen once, a few or many times, or a class if the clone is expanded.

abundance,d_gene,v_gene,j_gene,CDR3nt,CDR3aa
.,.,TRBV21-1,TRBJ2-2,TGTGCCAGCACCACCCTATGGCGGGCGAACACCGGGGAGCTGTTTTTT,CASTTLWRANTGELFF
.,TRBD1,TRBV7-2,TRBJ1-2,TGTGCCAGCAGCCCACGGGCAGGGGGGCATGGCTACACCTTC,CASSPRAGGHGYTF
.,TRBD2,TRBV19,TRBJ2-1,TGTGCCAGTAGTATAAACCCCGGGGCTAGCGGGAGTAAGGAGCAGTTCTTC,CASSINPGASGSKEQFF
.,.,TRBV7-2,TRBJ2-7,TGTGCCAGCAGGACGGAGGGGGAGCAGTACTTC,CASRTEGEQYF
.,.,TRBV5-1,TRBJ2-3,TGCGCCAGCAGCTTGGACAGCACGGATCTCACAGATACGCAGTATTTT,CASSLDSTDLTDTQYF
.,.,TRBV19,TRBJ1-2,TGTGCCAGTAGTATAGAGGTCAGGAACTATGGCTACACCTTC,CASSIEVRNYGYTF
.,TRBD2,TRBV9,TRBJ2-1,TGTGCCAGCAGCGTAGACGATACTAGCGGAAACGATGAGCAGTTCTTC,CASSVDDTSGNDEQFF
.,.,TRBV24-1,TRBJ1-1,TGTGCCACCAGAAACAGGGTAAACACTGAAGCTTTCTTT,CATRNRVNTEAFF
.,.,TRBV14,TRBJ1-2,TGTGCCAGCAGCCTTACAGGGAGCTATGGCTACACCTTC,CASSLTGSYGYTF
.,.,TRBV9,TRBJ2-2,TGTGCCAGCAGCGGGGGGGACGGAGGCCGCACCGGGGAGCTGTTTTTT,CASSGGDGGRTGELFF
.,TRBD2,TRBV7-6,TRBJ2-1,TGTGCCAGCAGCTTAGGCCTAGCGGGCTACAATGAGCAGTTCTTC,CASSLGLAGYNEQFF
.,.,TRBV5-4,TRBJ2-1,TGTGCCAGCAGCTCAACTACTAGGGGGATTTACAATGAGCAGTTCTTC,CASSSTTRGIYNEQFF
.,.,TRBV3-1/TRBV3-2,TRBJ2-3,TGTGCCAGCAGCCAAGTCCCGGGTAGCACAGATACGCAGTATTTT,CASSQVPGSTDTQYF
.,TRBD1,TRBV2,TRBJ2-2,TGTGCCAGATCGACCGGGACAGGGGCCGGGGAGCTGTTTTTT,CARSTGTGAGELFF
.,.,TRBV3-1/TRBV3-2,TRBJ1-5,TGTGCCAGCAGCCAAATGGGGGCTCAGCCCCAGCATTTT,CASSQMGAQPQHF
.,TRBD1,TRBV19,TRBJ2-2,TGTGCCAGTAGTACCGGGACAGGGACAAACACCGGGGAGCTGTTTTTT,CASSTGTGTNTGELFF
.,TRBD2,TRBV27,TRBJ2-1,TGTGCCAGCAGCCTCGGGAGGGCAAATGAGCAGTTCTTC,CASSLGRANEQFF
.,TRBD2,TRBV28,TRBJ2-7,TGTGCCAGCAGGGGTGGGACTAGCGGGAATCGTTACGAGCAGTACTTC,CASRGGTSGNRYEQYF
.,TRBD1,TRBV7-9,TRBJ2-5,TGTGCCAGCAGCTTAGCGCGGACAGGGGGTAACCAGTACTTC,CASSLARTGGNQYF
once,.,TRBV3-1/TRBV3-2,TRBJ1-2,TGTGCCAGCAGCCAAAAGCTTGAGGGATTTCGGGGCTACACCTTC,CASSQKLEGFRGYTF
.,TRBD1,TRBV7-9,TRBJ2-7,TGTGCCAGCAGCTTAGGGGCAGGGGGCAACGAGCAGTACTTC,CASSLGAGGNEQYF
.,TRBD2,TRBV27,TRBJ2-1,TGTGCCAGCAGTTTAGCGGGACTATACAATGAGCAGTTCTTC,CASSLAGLYNEQFF
.,.,TRBV11-2,TRBJ1-6,TGTGCCAGCACGCGAGGGGGAGTGAATTCACCCCTCCACTTT,CASTRGGVNSPLHF
.,TRBD1,TRBV19,TRBJ2-3,TGTGCCACCCAATCCCCGACAGGGCCCGCAGATACGCAGTATTTT,CATQSPTGPADTQYF
.,.,TRBV11-3,TRBJ2-2,TGTGCCAGCGGGAGCTCCGAGAACACCGGGGAGCTGTTTTTT,CASGSSENTGELFF
few,.,TRBV6-2/TRBV6-3,TRBJ2-1,TGTGCCAGCAGTGAGTTTAACAATGAGCAGTTCTTC,CASSEFNNEQFF
.,TRBD1,TRBV19,TRBJ2-2,TGTGCCAGTAGCTCCGGGACAGGGTTTTCCGGGGAGCTGTTTTTT,CASSSGTGFSGELFF
.,.,TRBV27,TRBJ1-6,TGTGCCAGCAGTTGGGGGCAGGGAAATTCACCCCTCCACTTT,CASSWGQGNSPLHF
.,TRBD1,TRBV28,TRBJ1-2,TGTGCCAGCAATACAGGGGCGGCCTATGGCTACACCTTC,CASNTGAAYGYTF
few,.,TRBV6-5,TRBJ1-5,TGTGCCAGCAGCCAGGGAGGCGATCAGCCCCAGCATTTT,CASSQGGDQPQHF
.,.,TRBV11-3,TRBJ2-2,TGTGCCAGCAGCTTAGATCCCGGGAGTGGGGTCGGGGAGCTGTTTTTT,CASSLDPGSGVGELFF
.,TRBD1,TRBV25-1,TRBJ1-2,TGTGCCAGCAGTGAGGCGACAGGGGGCGCCTATGGCTACACCTTC,CASSEATGGAYGYTF
.,.,TRBV19,TRBJ1-2,TGTGCCAGTAGTATACCCGACGGGGGGGACCGTGGCTACACCTTC,CASSIPDGGDRGYTF
.,.,TRBV3-1/TRBV3-2,TRBJ2-7,TGTGCCAGCAGCCAAGGCCAGGGTGGCTACGAGCAGTACTTC,CASSQGQGGYEQYF
once,TRBD1,TRBV7-6,TRBJ2-1,TGTGCCAGCAGCATTACTCCCGACAGGGGGATCAATGAGCAGTTCTTC,CASSITPDRGINEQFF
.,TRBD2,TRBV4-2,TRBJ2-1,TGTGCCAGCAGCCAACTCCCCGGAGCGGGAGATGGGTACAATGAGCAGTTCTTC,CASSQLPGAGDGYNEQFF
.,TRBD1,TRBV19,TRBJ1-4,TGTGCCAGTAGCCGACGGACAGGGGCGCGGGAAAAACTGTTTTTT,CASSRRTGAREKLFF
few,TRBD2,TRBV11-1,TRBJ2-1,TGTGCCAGCAGGCCTCGGGGGGGTGGTGATGAGCAGTTCTTC,CASRPRGGGDEQFF
.,.,TRBV6-1,TRBJ1-1,TGTGCCAGCAGTGAATCTCCGGGGGGGAACACTGAAGCTTTCTTT,CASSESPGGNTEAFF
many,TRBD1,TRBV5-4,TRBJ2-4,TGTGCCAGCAGCTTGCGAGGGGGCACCAAAAACATTCAGTACTTC,CASSLRGGTKNIQYF
.,.,TRBV7-2,TRBJ1-5,TGTGCCAGCAGCTCTGGGCAGGTGGGTCAGCCCCAGCATTTT,CASSSGQVGQPQHF
.,.,TRBV7-8,TRBJ2-1,TGTGCCAGCAGCCGTGGACAGGCAGCGGGAGTGGGGAATGAGCAGTTCTTC,CASSRGQAAGVGNEQFF
.,.,TRBV19,TRBJ1-3,TGTGCCAGTAACCTGGACAGAGCAGCTGGAAACACCATATATTTT,CASNLDRAAGNTIYF
.,TRBD1,TRBV18,TRBJ2-5,TGTGCCAGCTCTGCAGGACAGGGGGGCGCCCCGGAGACCCAGTACTTC,CASSAGQGGAPETQYF
.,TRBD2,TRBV4-1,TRBJ2-1,TGCGCCAGCAGCCAAGAAGGACTAGCGTTGGTCGATGAGCAGTTCTTC,CASSQEGLALVDEQFF
.,TRBD2,TRBV11-3,TRBJ2-2,TGTGCCAGCAGCCCCGGGACTAGCGTTTACACCGGGGAGCTGTTTTTT,CASSPGTSVYTGELFF